One sample yielded the 19 T cell receptor beta chains listed below, sequenced in a study of metastatic and nonmetastatic thyroid tumors. TCRdb re-called the PCR reads via MiXCR. The sample lists thousands of clones, less than 30% occurring once. All patients were untreated before thyroid surgery. The sequenced sample was tumor tissue. Every receptor here comes from a female donor with papillary thyroid cancer or a benign thyroid nodule (not recorded which). Some clones in this sample may be carry-over from other donors' samples.

This clone was detected ten times or more. A much larger clone differs from this one at a single base, so this may be a read error. The V gene is TRBV12-5, the J gene TRBJ1-5; D may be TRBD1 (6 bases). The germline V gene has CDR1 LGHNT and CDR2 FRNRAP. The V end was cut by 8 bases, the J end by 3 bases, with 11 bases between. The CDR3 has 13 amino acids. CDR3 nucleotides: TGTGCTAGTCGGACAGTACACAATCAGCCCCAGCATTTT. Translating gives CASRTVHNQPQHF. Drawing the rest from reference TRBV12-5 and TRBJ1-5, the complete variable domain is DARVTQTPRHKVTEMGQEVTMRCQPILGHNTVFWYRQTMMQGLELLAYFRNRAPLDDSGMPKDRFSAEMPDATLATLKIQPSEPRDSAVYFCASRTVHNQPQHFGDGTRLSIL.

The chain is built from TRBV24-1 and TRBJ2-1; D is uncertain. This CDR3 comprises 14 residues. Between the trimmed V and J ends, which lost 5 bases and 4 bases, there was a span of 11 bases. Germline CDR1 reads KGHDR; CDR2 reads SFDVKD. The CDR3 DNA is TGTGCCACCAGTGCAGACGGAACTTACAATGAGCAGTTCTTC. As protein: CATSADGTYNEQFF.

The chain has TRBV5-1 and TRBJ2-2, with 9 bases aligning to TRBD1. Germline-derived CDR1 and CDR2 are SGHRS and YFSETQ. The CDR3 sequence is 16 residues long. Trimming removed 2 bases from V and 1 base from J; junction bases left unmatched: 3. In DNA, the CDR3 is TGCGCCAGCAGCTTTCAGGGACAGGGGAACACCGGGGAGCTGTTTTTT. It codes for CASSFQGQGNTGELFF.

This clone showed up many times. This chain links TRBV4-2 with TRBJ1-1; possibly TRBD1 for D (6 bases). CDR1 and CDR2 from the germline V gene are LGHNA and YNFKEQ. Trimming stripped 4 bases from V and 1 base from J, with 13 bases between. This CDR3 spans 15 amino acids. CDR3: CASSLQDSRNTEAFF. The CDR3 nucleotides are TGTGCCAGCAGCCTCCAGGACAGCCGGAACACTGAAGCTTTCTTT.

This chain links TRBV6-2 or TRBV6-3 with TRBJ1-5, with D perhaps TRBD1 (5 bases). CDR3 length: 15 amino acids. Germline CDR1 is MNHEY and CDR2 is SVGEGT. Trimming pared 6 bases from V and 4 bases from J, leaving 16 bases between. The DNA for the CDR3 is TGTGCCAGCAGCCCGGGGGGTCTGCTAAATCAGCCCCAGCATTTT. It is translated as CASSPGGLLNQPQHF.

The sample holds a few counts of this clone. The chain links TRBV11-2 to TRBJ1-2; perhaps TRBD1 as D (6 bases). Trimming took off 8 bases at V and 4 bases at J, with 23 bases between the two ends. CDR1 and CDR2 (germline): SGHAT, FQNNGV. This CDR3 is 16 amino acids long. The CDR3 is CASRKPGHPQLYGYTF. The CDR3 nucleotides are TGTGCCAGCCGAAAACCGGGACATCCTCAACTCTATGGCTACACCTTC.

The chain uses TRBV6-9 and TRBJ2-5; 7 positions agree with TRBD1. Germline trimming cut 3 bases from V and 3 bases from J; bases unmatched to any gene: 7. This CDR3 is built from 15 residues. Per the germline V gene, CDR1 is MNHGY and CDR2 is SVAAGI. This chain's CDR3 is CASSYGQEWEETQYF. The CDR3 DNA is TGTGCCAGCAGTTACGGACAGGAGTGGGAAGAGACCCAGTACTTC.

DNA of the CDR3: TGTGCCAGCAGCCAAATGGGCAACTCCTACGAGCAGTACTTC. Amino acids: CASSQMGNSYEQYF. V usage is TRBV3-1 and J usage is TRBJ2-7; D gene ambiguous. V was trimmed by 2 bases and J by 0 bases, leaving 8 bases between them. This CDR3 contains 14 residues. Germline V gives CDR1 LGHDT, CDR2 YNNKEL (reference sequence).

This clone is categorized as medium-sized. The chain recombines TRBV6-1 with TRBJ2-1, with 7 bases aligning to TRBD2. Per germline, CDR1 MNHNS and CDR2 SASEGT. CDR3 length: 14 residues. The V segment lost 5 bases and the J segment 9 bases; nucleotides outside the gene matches: 10. The CDR3 loop reads CASSRGLGSGEQFF. In nucleotides, the CDR3 is TGTGCCAGCAGTCGAGGACTAGGGTCGGGTGAGCAGTTCTTC.

This chain joins TRBV24-1 and TRBJ2-7, with D uncertain. Trimming took off 7 bases at V and 6 bases at J, with 12 bases between the two ends. The length of the CDR3 is 12 residues. Germline values: CDR1 KGHDR, CDR2 SFDVKD. The CDR3 nucleotides are TGTGCCACCAGCGATGAATGGTTCGAGCAGTACTTC. Encoded protein: CATSDEWFEQYF.

This clone turned up a few times. The chain couples TRBV6-1 to TRBJ1-6; 7 bases are a match to TRBD1. Germline V gene lookup returns CDR1 MNHNS and CDR2 SASEGT. V was pared by 8 bases and J by 10 bases, with 17 bases of the junction left unmatched. The CDR3 totals 16 residues. The CDR3 DNA sequence: TGTGCCAGCGCGAGGGTAGGGGGCAGTCAAAGCTCACCCCTCCACTTT. Protein product: CASARVGGSQSSPLHF.

DNA of the CDR3: TGTGCCAGCAGGTACGAGGGTGGCAATCAGCCCCAGCATTTT. Translation: CASRYEGGNQPQHF. The chain recombines TRBV6-5 with TRBJ1-5; D gene uncertain. The V gene lost 6 bases and the J gene lost 2 bases, with 11 bases spanning the gap. Germline V gene sequence: CDR1 MNHEY, CDR2 SVGAGI. CDR3 length equals 14 residues.

The chain employs TRBV6-9 and TRBJ1-5; D is perhaps TRBD1 (6 bases). With 4 bases removed from V and 5 bases from J, the gap between germline ends came to 6 bases. Germline lookup yields CDR1 MNHGY and CDR2 SVAAGI. The CDR3 sequence is 12 residues long. The CDR3 DNA follows: TGTGCCAGCAGTTCAGGGGATCAGCCCCAGCATTTT. Translated: CASSSGDQPQHF.

The V gene is TRBV2, the J gene TRBJ2-7; TRBD2 is a possible D gene (6 bases). V lost 6 bases to trimming and J lost 5 bases, with 14 bases between them. The CDR3 loop spans 13 amino acids. Germline loops: CDR1 SNHLY, CDR2 FYNNEI. This CDR3 is CASSGVEGNEQYF. In DNA, the CDR3 is TGTGCCAGCAGCGGGGTGGAGGGGAACGAGCAGTACTTC.

This clone is medium-sized (0.01 to 0.1%). The rearrangement uses TRBV20-1 and TRBJ1-2, with TRBD1 identical over 7 bases. The germline gives CDR1 DFQATT, CDR2 SNEGSKA (reference sequence). With V trimmed by 1 base and J by 7 bases, 15 bases remained unmatched. The length of the CDR3 is 16 residues. CDR3 residues: CSARVPKTGKFGGYTF. Here the CDR3 DNA reads TGCAGTGCTAGAGTCCCTAAGACAGGGAAGTTCGGTGGCTACACCTTC.

This clone was observed a handful of times. The chain is built from TRBV19 and TRBJ2-2, with 8 bases lining up with TRBD1. After removal of 2 bases from V and 7 bases from J, the junction contained 3 bases not matched to a gene. The V gene's germline CDR1 is LNHDA and CDR2 SQIVND (reference sequence). There are 14 residues in the CDR3. The CDR3 DNA reads TGTGCCAGTAGTATACAGGGGGCGGTCGGGGAGCTGTTTTTT. This gives the protein CASSIQGAVGELFF.

This clone has a count of ten or more. This chain links TRBV29-1 with TRBJ2-5, with 8 nucleotides matching TRBD2. Germline lookup yields CDR1 SQVTM and CDR2 ANQGSEA. Trimming cost V 8 bases and J 4 bases; bases outside gene matches: 12. The CDR3 extends over 14 amino acids. The CDR3 loop is CSSRGGGPSETQYF. The CDR3 DNA is TGCAGCTCCCGGGGGGGGGGCCCCTCAGAGACCCAGTACTTC.

This clone has just a few counts. At one end, the junction sequence differs from germline, possibly due to a read error. V gene TRBV15 combines with J gene TRBJ1-5; no clear D. Germline V lookup: CDR1 LNHNV, CDR2 YYDKDF (reference sequence). This CDR3 comprises 15 residues. CDR3 in DNA: TGTGCCACCATCAGATATACGGGATCGGGTCAGCCCCAGCATTTT. Its translation is CATIRYTGSGQPQHF. Together with reference TRBV15 and TRBJ1-5, the CDR3 gives the full variable domain: DAMVIQNPRYQVTQFGKPVTLSCSQTLNHNVMYWYQQKSSQAPKLLFHYYDKDFNNEADTPDNFQSRRPNTSFCFLDIRSPGLGDTAMYLCATIRYTGSGQPQHFGDGTRLSIL.

V and J are TRBV7-2 and TRBJ2-7; 7 positions match TRBD1. This CDR3 comprises 15 residues. Looked up from germline, CDR1 is SGHTA and CDR2 is FQGNSA. Trimming at V came to 1 base and at J to 1 base, leaving 4 bases not matched to a gene. CDR3 loop: CASSLGGRGSYEQYF. The CDR3 DNA sequence: TGTGCCAGCAGCTTAGGTGGCAGGGGGTCCTACGAGCAGTACTTC. Complete variable domain (other parts from reference TRBV7-2 and TRBJ2-7): GAGVSQSPSNKVTEKGKDVELRCDPISGHTALYWYRQSLGQGLEFLIYFQGNSAPDKSGLPSDRFSAERTGGSVSTLTIQRTQQEDSAVYLCASSLGGRGSYEQYFGPGTRLTVT.